One sample yielded the 8 T cell receptor beta chains listed below, sequenced in a study of cytomegalovirus exposure and HLA in healthy donors. Assay: immunoSEQ multiplex PCR; the TCRdb copy retains only in-frame clones and omits some. This sample carries 90,000 to 130,000 clones, over 75% of them seen once, and the ten largest clones take around 2.7%. The sample taken for sequencing was PBMCs. The origin of the receptors is a woman aged 18 to 35 in good health and CMV-seronegative.

The CDR3 nucleotides read TGTGCCAGCAGCTTGGATAGAGGGGGCAGGTACGAGCAGTACTTC. Translation gives CASSLDRGGRYEQYF. This sequence joins TRBV5-6 and TRBJ2-7; 7 positions agree with TRBD1. The CDR3 has 15 amino acids. CDR1 is SGHDT and CDR2 is YYEEEE in the germline V gene. V lost 0 bases and J lost 4; bases outside the gene matches: 7.

The J gene is TRBJ2-7, the V gene TRBV5-6; D unresolved. The V gene's germline CDR1 is SGHDT and CDR2 YYEEEE. Trimming took off 0 bases at V and 2 bases at J, with 9 bases between the two ends. The CDR3 has 14 residues. CDR3 in amino acids: CASSLAEPPYEQYF. DNA of the CDR3: TGTGCCAGCAGCTTGGCCGAGCCACCCTACGAGCAGTACTTC.

The chain links TRBV9 to TRBJ1-1; TRBD1 matches 8 bases. V gave up 4 bases and J gave up 5 bases; unmatched junction bases: 10. This CDR3 has 15 residues. Germline V gene sequence: CDR1 SGDLS, CDR2 YYNGEE. CDR3 sequence (DNA): TGTGCCAGCAGCCGTGTTGGACAGGGCTCTACTGAAGCTTTCTTT. This sequence encodes CASSRVGQGSTEAFF.

The V call is TRBV7-8, the J call TRBJ2-5; no clear D. Looked up from germline, CDR1 is SGHVS and CDR2 is FQNEAQ. The CDR3 runs 15 residues. The V gene lost 5 bases and the J gene lost 2 bases, with 15 bases spanning the gap. The CDR3 loop reads CASSPARRIQETQYF. The CDR3 region has the DNA TGTGCCAGCAGCCCGGCTAGACGGATTCAAGAGACCCAGTACTTC.

This sequence joins TRBV9 and TRBJ1-1; possible D gene TRBD1, 5 bases. This CDR3 has 13 amino acids. Germline V gene data show CDR1 as SGDLS and CDR2 as YYNGEE. Trimming cost V 3 bases and J 1 base, with 7 bases left between them. In DNA, the CDR3 is TGTGCCAGCAGCGGGGGGGGGAACACTGAAGCTTTCTTT. This sequence encodes CASSGGGNTEAFF. The entire variable domain, with the rest obtained from reference TRBV9 and TRBJ1-1, is as follows: DSGVTQTPKHLITATGQRVTLRCSPRSGDLSVYWYQQSLDQGLQFLIQYYNGEERAKGNILERFSAQQFPDLHSELNLSSLELGDSALYFCASSGGGNTEAFFGQGTRLTVV.

This chain links TRBV30 with TRBJ1-6; D uncertain. CDR1 and CDR2 (germline): GTSNPN, SVGIG (reference sequence). V dropped 4 bases and J dropped 0 bases, with 13 bases sitting between them. This CDR3 spans 16 amino acids. The CDR3: CAWTPGGSSYNSPLHF. CDR3 DNA: TGTGCCTGGACACCAGGAGGGAGCTCCTATAATTCACCCCTCCACTTT.

The chain combines TRBV6-1 with TRBJ1-1, with TRBD1 as a possible D gene (5 bases). Germline lookup yields CDR1 MNHNS and CDR2 SASEGT. The germline V and J ends were trimmed by 1 base and 0 bases, with 9 bases remaining between them. The CDR3 loop spans 15 amino acids. Here the CDR3 DNA reads TGTGCCAGCAGTGAAGGGGCAGGGTTGAACACTGAAGCTTTCTTT. Translated, it gives CASSEGAGLNTEAFF.

The V and J genes are TRBV10-3 and TRBJ1-1, with D tentatively TRBD1 (5 bases). Germline V CDR1 and CDR2: ENHRY, SYGVKD. With 7 bases removed from V and 1 base from J, the gap between germline ends came to 10 bases. The CDR3 totals 13 residues. CDR3 DNA sequence: TGTGCCATCACTGGGACTGGGAACACTGAAGCTTTCTTT. It translates to CAITGTGNTEAFF.